This TCR beta chain was obtained from a study of T-cell reconstitution after alpha-beta-depleted transplantation in children. Study-level results: After one year, T-cell counts and TCRbeta diversity mostly came from new T cells. Where alpha-beta T cells came from about two months after transplant was reportedly several hundred expanded graft clones. Surviving recipient T cells and thymic progenitors accounted for the high day-60 TCRbeta diversity observed in some patients.

Preparation of the TCRbeta library was carried out with unique molecular identifiers. TCRdb reprocessed the PCR reads via MiXCR and lists one record per CDR3 protein. The sample carries 500,000 to 750,000 distinct CDR3 sequences, 10% to 15% recorded once. CDR1 and CDR2 (germline): DFQATT, SNEGSKA (reference sequence). The CDR3 sequence is 19 residues long. V was pared by 0 bases and J by 0 bases, with 21 bases between. A remark on this clonotype: Its target is unknown.

This TCR was recovered from a male patient under 18 who had a stem cell transplant for acute myeloid leukemia, so the T cells may come from the graft donor. This sample comprised PBMCs, mostly from graft donor cells, obtained 360 days after TCRalphabeta/CD19-depleted stem cell transplant. The rearrangement uses TRBV20-1 and TRBJ2-1, with a possible D match to TRBD2 (8 bases). Here the CDR3 reads CSARDPGGVSGSSYNEQFF. As DNA, the CDR3 is TGCAGTGCTAGAGATCCAGGGGGGGTAAGCGGGAGCTCCTACAATGAGCAGTTCTTC.